A selection of T cell receptor beta chains follows, all from one sample in a study of T cell responses to AZD1222 COVID-19 vaccine. Here immunoSEQ multiplex PCR was the method, and the copy in TCRdb shows in-frame clones only, minus some. The repertoire has 150,000 to 170,000 clones, about 88% of them found once; the top ten carry roughly 2.9%. The starting material was peripheral blood, obtained on day 0 of AZD1222 vaccination. All receptors come from an adult in good health. The CDR3 runs from the conserved cysteine through the conserved F or W. The D gene is left open where the match is weak. Not all rows give a size; the values are once, few, many and, for expanded clones, a class.

D gene	clone size	CDR3 length	V gene	J gene	CDR3 protein	CDR3 DNA
-	medium-sized	13	TRBV29-1	TRBJ1-1	CSGTATWGTEAFF	TGCAGCGGAACAGCGACGTGGGGCACTGAAGCTTTCTTT
TRBD2	-	18	TRBV4-3	TRBJ2-1	CASSQELSGGAAVNEQFF	TGCGCCAGCAGCCAAGAGCTTAGCGGGGGGGCGGCCGTCAATGAGCAGTTCTTC
-	-	19	TRBV9	TRBJ1-5	CASSVESPGPMTGRQPQHF	TGTGCCAGCAGCGTGGAATCCCCGGGACCAATGACCGGGCGGCAGCCCCAGCATTTT
-	-	17	TRBV27	TRBJ2-7	CASSPLHGGGSSYEQYF	TGTGCCAGCAGTCCCCTCCACGGTGGGGGGAGCTCCTACGAGCAGTACTTC
-	-	15	TRBV5-1	TRBJ2-7	CASSWGSAVGYEQYF	TGCGCCAGCAGCTGGGGGTCCGCGGTGGGCTACGAGCAGTACTTC
-	once	14	TRBV7-6	TRBJ1-3	CASATGNSGNTIYF	TGTGCCAGCGCCACCGGGAATTCTGGAAACACCATATATTTT
TRBD1	-	15	TRBV2	TRBJ2-7	CASSDATGGDYEQYF	TGTGCCAGCAGTGATGCGACAGGGGGGGACTACGAGCAGTACTTC
TRBD2	once	15	TRBV7-2	TRBJ2-1	CASSPMGGGNNEQFF	TGTGCCAGCAGCCCCATGGGCGGGGGAAACAATGAGCAGTTCTTC
-	-	14	TRBV3-1/TRBV3-2	TRBJ1-1	CASSPAGASTEAFF	TGTGCCAGCAGCCCGGCAGGGGCGAGTACTGAAGCTTTCTTT
TRBD1	-	14	TRBV3-1/TRBV3-2	TRBJ2-5	CASSPRDRAKTQYF	TGTGCCAGCAGCCCCCGGGACAGGGCAAAGACCCAGTACTTC
-	-	14	TRBV5-5	TRBJ1-1	CASSPPGMNTEAFF	TGTGCCAGCAGCCCACCCGGGATGAACACTGAAGCTTTCTTT
-	-	12	TRBV5-4	TRBJ2-1	CASSLDSNEQFF	TGTGCCAGCAGCTTGGACAGTAATGAGCAGTTCTTC
TRBD2	-	16	TRBV4-3	TRBJ2-3	CASSQVAGGPTDTQYF	TGCGCCAGCAGCCAGGTAGCGGGGGGGCCGACAGATACGCAGTATTTT
TRBD1	-	16	TRBV25-1	TRBJ2-2	CASSESRTGNTGELFF	TGTGCCAGCAGTGAATCCCGGACAGGGAACACCGGGGAGCTGTTTTTT
-	-	13	TRBV12-3/TRBV12-4	TRBJ2-4	CASSSSGPGIQYF	TGTGCCAGCAGTTCATCAGGGCCTGGCATTCAGTACTTC
-	-	15	TRBV6-2/TRBV6-3	TRBJ1-2	CASSADGFLLGGYTF	TGTGCCAGCAGTGCGGACGGTTTCCTCCTAGGTGGCTACACCTTC
TRBD1	-	14	TRBV5-1	TRBJ2-7	CASRAPDRGYEQYF	TGCGCCAGCAGAGCTCCGGACAGGGGCTACGAGCAGTACTTC
-	-	15	TRBV15	TRBJ1-2	CATSRDLGQGYGYTF	TGTGCCACCAGCAGAGATTTGGGCCAGGGCTATGGCTACACCTTC
TRBD1	few	12	TRBV20-1	TRBJ1-1	CSASRDRLSAFF	TGCAGTGCTAGTCGGGACAGGTTATCAGCTTTCTTT
-	-	13	TRBV4-3	TRBJ1-2	CASSQDRSQGYTF	TGCGCCAGCAGCCAAGATCGCTCCCAGGGCTACACCTTC
TRBD1	-	14	TRBV2	TRBJ1-3	CASSEDRAGNTIYF	TGTGCCAGCAGTGAGGACAGGGCTGGAAACACCATATATTTT
-	once	13	TRBV28	TRBJ2-7	CASTLVRSSEQYF	TGTGCCAGCACCCTCGTCAGATCCTCCGAGCAGTACTTC
TRBD1	-	15	TRBV15	TRBJ1-5	CATSVTTGGGQPQHF	TGTGCCACCAGCGTAACGACAGGGGGTGGTCAGCCCCAGCATTTT
-	-	13	TRBV15	TRBJ1-2	CATSRGTDYGYTF	TGTGCCACCAGCAGAGGGACGGACTATGGCTACACCTTC
-	-	13	TRBV9	TRBJ1-5	CASSRDQNQPQHF	TGTGCCAGCAGCCGGGACCAAAATCAGCCCCAGCATTTT
-	-	14	TRBV5-4	TRBJ1-6	CASSLDRANSPLHF	TGTGCCAGCAGCTTGGACAGGGCCAATTCACCCCTCCACTTT
-	-	16	TRBV6-1	TRBJ1-3	CASSVSVGPSGNTIYF	TGTGCCAGCAGTGTTTCTGTGGGGCCCTCTGGAAACACCATATATTTT
-	-	13	TRBV5-1	TRBJ2-5	CASSLARGETQYF	TGCGCCAGCAGCTTGGCGCGGGGTGAGACCCAGTACTTC
-	few	14	TRBV6-5	TRBJ1-1	CASMAGRVNTEAFF	TGTGCCAGCATGGCGGGCCGGGTGAACACTGAAGCTTTCTTT
-	once	13	TRBV6-1	TRBJ2-7	CASSEPSRREQYF	TGTGCCAGCAGTGAACCCTCTCGTCGCGAGCAGTACTTC
-	-	15	TRBV4-3	TRBJ2-7	CASSPWTEGSYEQYF	TGCGCCAGCAGCCCTTGGACAGAAGGTTCCTACGAGCAGTACTTC
-	-	14	TRBV2	TRBJ1-6	CASSVGGDGSPLHF	TGTGCCAGCAGTGTCGGGGGCGATGGTTCACCCCTCCACTTT
-	-	12	TRBV2	TRBJ1-1	CASSEQVTEAFF	TGTGCCAGCAGCGAACAGGTAACTGAAGCTTTCTTT
-	-	14	TRBV19	TRBJ2-7	CASSFWDGSYEQYF	TGTGCCAGTAGTTTCTGGGACGGCTCCTACGAGCAGTACTTC
-	-	13	TRBV19	TRBJ2-3	CASTLGGYGTQYF	TGTGCCAGTACCCTAGGAGGTTATGGTACGCAGTATTTT
-	-	13	TRBV7-3	TRBJ1-2	CASSPTADYGYTF	TGTGCCAGCAGCCCGACAGCAGACTATGGCTACACCTTC
TRBD2	once	14	TRBV9	TRBJ2-7	CASSVAPGGREQYF	TGTGCCAGCAGCGTAGCTCCGGGAGGGCGCGAGCAGTACTTC
-	medium-sized	14	TRBV6-6	TRBJ2-6	CASSLSSGANVLTF	TGTGCCAGCAGTCTTAGCTCTGGGGCCAACGTCCTGACTTTC
-	few	14	TRBV11-2	TRBJ2-7	CASSLESGPGEQYF	TGTGCCAGCAGCTTAGAATCAGGGCCAGGGGAGCAGTACTTC
-	-	15	TRBV11-2	TRBJ2-5	CASSLDFDQGGTQYF	TGTGCCAGCAGCTTAGATTTCGATCAGGGGGGGACCCAGTACTTC
TRBD1	-	14	TRBV11-2	TRBJ1-5	CASSLGAGGQPQHF	TGTGCCAGCAGCTTAGGGGCAGGGGGGCAGCCCCAGCATTTT
-	-	16	TRBV4-2	TRBJ2-7	CASSQTPTAGGSGQYF	TGTGCCAGCAGCCAAACCCCCACCGCCGGCGGTAGCGGGCAGTACTTC
TRBD2	-	16	TRBV6-2/TRBV6-3	TRBJ2-1	CASSSYPTSGGNEQFF	TGTGCCAGCAGTTCCTACCCGACTAGCGGAGGGAATGAGCAGTTCTTC
-	-	12	TRBV10-3	TRBJ2-1	CAISEEGDEQFF	TGTGCCATCAGTGAAGAGGGAGATGAGCAGTTCTTC
-	-	13	TRBV2	TRBJ1-1	CASSESGYTEAFF	TGTGCCAGCAGTGAGTCGGGATACACTGAAGCTTTCTTT
-	few	13	TRBV13	TRBJ2-1	CASSSPNGDEQFF	TGTGCCAGCAGCTCCCCTAACGGGGATGAGCAGTTCTTC
-	-	15	TRBV9	TRBJ1-1	CASSFTGTPDGDAFF	TGTGCCAGCAGCTTTACGGGGACCCCCGACGGGGACGCTTTCTTT
-	-	16	TRBV6-5	TRBJ2-3	CASSSAKGWRIGAQYF	TGTGCCAGCAGTTCCGCCAAGGGGTGGAGGATTGGAGCGCAGTATTTT
TRBD1	-	15	TRBV6-1	TRBJ1-5	CASSDQGVGNQPQHF	TGTGCCAGCAGTGACCAGGGGGTTGGCAATCAGCCCCAGCATTTT
-	-	14	TRBV19	TRBJ1-4	CASRGSATNEKLFF	TGTGCCAGTAGGGGCAGTGCAACTAATGAAAAACTGTTTTTT
TRBD1	-	15	TRBV5-1	TRBJ2-1	CASSSGGSGANEQFF	TGCGCCAGCAGCTCAGGGGGCAGCGGAGCGAATGAGCAGTTCTTC
TRBD1	-	12	TRBV29-1	TRBJ2-7	CSVGQGSSEQYF	TGCAGCGTTGGACAGGGGTCGAGCGAGCAGTACTTC
-	-	12	TRBV7-2	TRBJ2-1	CASSRPGPREFF	TGTGCCAGCAGTCGACCGGGCCCCAGGGAGTTCTTC
TRBD2	-	15	TRBV5-4	TRBJ2-1	CASTHSGGQYNEQFF	TGTGCCAGCACACATAGCGGGGGTCAATACAATGAGCAGTTCTTC
-	once	15	TRBV7-9	TRBJ2-7	CASRDPGAIAYEQYF	TGTGCCAGCAGGGACCCGGGGGCAATAGCCTACGAGCAGTACTTC
-	-	12	TRBV29-1	TRBJ2-7	CSVRDGSYEQYF	TGCAGCGTAAGGGACGGCTCCTATGAGCAGTACTTC
TRBD1	-	14	TRBV6-5	TRBJ2-7	CASSRGQGRYEQYF	TGTGCCAGCAGCCGCGGACAGGGCAGGTACGAGCAGTACTTC
TRBD1	-	16	TRBV28	TRBJ1-3	CASSSPGGARGNTIYF	TGTGCCAGCAGTTCCCCAGGGGGCGCGAGGGGAAACACCATATATTTT
TRBD2	once	14	TRBV18	TRBJ2-7	CASSTEAGGDEQYF	TGTGCCAGCTCAACCGAGGCGGGGGGAGATGAGCAGTACTTC